Following are 24 T cell receptor beta chains from one sample sequenced in a study of TIL therapy for anti-PD-1-resistant metastatic lung cancer (dated by TCRdb to the early 2020s). The sample's time point label, decoded: pre-treatment sample, taken before nivolumab and TIL therapy. TCR beta CDR3 regions were amplified from genomic DNA by bias-controlled multiplex PCR with the immunoSEQ v3 hsTCRB kit. In its TCRdb copy, this immuneACCESS table keeps in-frame sequences only and misses some clones. Where compared with another copy, unresolved V genes explain less than half of these, and the others have no known cause. In all, the sample holds tens of thousands of clones, and around 78% of those were seen once. Nearly 7.5% of the sample goes to the ten largest clones. Sequenced here: blood, sampled at baseline. These receptors all come from a person aged 25-80 years with non-small cell lung cancer.

V and J are TRBV2 and TRBJ2-7; maybe TRBD1 (5 bases). The CDR3 runs to 15 residues. Per germline, CDR1 SNHLY and CDR2 FYNNEI. V dropped 1 base and J dropped 3 bases, with 13 bases sitting between them. The CDR3 protein is CASSEGVDSYYEQYF. CDR3 in DNA: TGTGCCAGCAGTGAAGGAGTAGACAGCTACTACGAGCAGTACTTC. Drawing the rest from reference TRBV2 and TRBJ2-7, the complete variable domain is EPEVTQTPSHQVTQMGQEVILRCVPISNHLYFYWYRQILGQKVEFLVSFYNNEISEKSEIFDDQFSVERPDGSNFTLKIRSTKLEDSAMYFCASSEGVDSYYEQYFGPGTRLTVT.

In this sample, this clone turned up a few times. The genes are TRBV7-2 and TRBJ2-7, with D perhaps assigned TRBD1 or TRBD2 (6 bases each). CDR1 SGHTA and CDR2 FQGNSA come from the germline V gene. Trimming cost V 2 bases and J 7 bases, with 18 bases left between them. The CDR3 is 15 residues long. CDR3 nucleotides: TGTGCCAGCAGCTTATTTCGGCCCCAAGGGGGGGAGCAGTACTTC. It translates to CASSLFRPQGGEQYF. Combining the CDR3 with reference TRBV7-2 and TRBJ2-7 gives the whole variable domain GAGVSQSPSNKVTEKGKDVELRCDPISGHTALYWYRQSLGQGLEFLIYFQGNSAPDKSGLPSDRFSAERTGGSVSTLTIQRTQQEDSAVYLCASSLFRPQGGEQYFGPGTRLTVT.

This clone turned up a few times. This chain uses TRBV5-1 with TRBJ2-6, with a possible D match to TRBD1 (6 bases). CDR1 and CDR2 from the germline V gene are SGHRS and YFSETQ. This CDR3 spans 17 amino acids. Trimming removed 4 bases at V and 0 bases at J, with 14 bases between. The CDR3 DNA sequence: TGCGCCAGCAGCCCCACTACAGGGAGCTCTGGGGCCAACGTCCTGACTTTC. It is translated as CASSPTTGSSGANVLTF.

The chain carries TRBV7-2 and TRBJ2-7, with 8 positions matching TRBD2. Unmatched junction bases numbered 13, after V lost 3 bases and J lost 0 bases. Germline V gene lookup returns CDR1 SGHTA and CDR2 FQGNSA. This CDR3 is 18 amino acids long. The CDR3 here is CASSFQRGTSGTSYEQYF. The CDR3 nucleotides are TGTGCCAGCAGCTTCCAAAGGGGTACTAGCGGAACCTCCTACGAGCAGTACTTC.

V is TRBV29-1 and J is TRBJ1-5; 8 bases map to TRBD1. The CDR3 spans 15 residues. In germline, CDR1 is SQVTM, CDR2 ANQGSEA. Trimming removed 4 bases from V and 3 bases from J; junction bases left unmatched: 8. The CDR3 nucleotides are TGCAGCGTTGCGGGGCAGGGGGCGGTCAATCAGCCCCAGCATTTT. This sequence encodes CSVAGQGAVNQPQHF.

The chain links TRBV27 to TRBJ1-2, with D perhaps TRBD1 (5 bases). Germline CDR1 MNHEY, CDR2 SMNVEV (reference sequence). The CDR3 runs to 14 residues. Trimming removed 3 bases from V and 4 bases from J, with 12 bases in between. The DNA for the CDR3 is TGTGCCAGCAGTTTCCGCTTAAGGGGCTATGGCTACACCTTC. It specifies CASSFRLRGYGYTF.

The chain has TRBV7-9 and TRBJ2-7, with no clear D. With 2 bases removed from V and 5 bases from J, the gap between germline ends came to 13 bases. Looked up from germline, CDR1 is SEHNR and CDR2 is FQNEAQ (reference sequence). The CDR3 is made up of 14 amino acids. Here the CDR3 reads CASSLQANQNEQYF. As DNA, the CDR3 is TGTGCCAGCAGCTTACAAGCGAATCAGAACGAGCAGTACTTC.

This sequence joins TRBV4-1 and TRBJ2-3, with 9 positions matching TRBD2. Germline-derived CDR1 and CDR2 are MGHRA and YSYEKL. This CDR3 has 17 residues. Trimming cost V 0 bases and J 0 bases; bases outside gene matches: 4. The CDR3, as DNA: TGCGCCAGCAGCCAAGATCTGCTAGCGGGGAGCACAGATACGCAGTATTTT. Residues: CASSQDLLAGSTDTQYF.

The chain employs TRBV7-9 and TRBJ1-2, with D maybe TRBD1 (6 bases). This CDR3 comprises 17 residues. With 1 base removed from V and 1 base from J, the gap between germline ends came to 16 bases. CDR1 and CDR2 from the germline V gene are SEHNR and FQNEAQ (reference sequence). CDR3 in DNA: TGTGCCAGCAGCTTAGTCTCGTTGGCAGGGGTTAACTATGGCTACACCTTC. Its protein product is CASSLVSLAGVNYGYTF.

This clone was seen more than once but under ten times. The CDR3 spells CASSLGQLVSGNTIYF. The CDR3 nucleotides are TGCGCCAGCAGTCTGGGACAGCTCGTCTCTGGAAACACCATATATTTT. The J gene is TRBJ1-3, the V gene TRBV23-1; TRBD1 aligns across 7 bases. TRBV23-1 is marked as an open reading frame, function uncertain. The CDR3 totals 16 residues. V gave up 4 bases and J gave up 0 bases; unmatched junction bases: 6.

Turning to this clone: The junction and the germline gene differ at one end; a read error may be behind it. V is TRBV5-8 and J is TRBJ2-5, with TRBD2 as a possible D gene (6 bases). CDR3 length: 12 amino acids. CDR1 is SGHTS, CDR2 YDEGEE, per germline. CDR3 in amino acids: CASSLGSGTQYF. Here the CDR3 DNA reads TGTGCCAGCAGTTTGGGTAGCGGGACCCAGTACTTC.

This chain connects TRBV2 to TRBJ2-3; D possibly corresponds to TRBD2 (6 bases). Germline V CDR1 and CDR2: SNHLY, FYNNEI. V shed 4 bases and J shed 2 bases, with 16 bases lying between them. This CDR3 is built from 16 residues. CDR3 amino acids: CASSGGGALYTDTQYF. The CDR3 DNA reads TGTGCCAGCAGTGGAGGCGGGGCGCTATACACAGATACGCAGTATTTT.

The chain links TRBV2 to TRBJ2-5; D gene uncertain. The germline CDR1 and CDR2 sequences are SNHLY and FYNNEI. The CDR3 has 13 amino acids. Trimming shortened V by 7 bases and J by 7 bases, and 16 bases separated the two germline ends. CDR3 nucleotide sequence: TGTGCCAGCATGCCCCCCCCCGCTGGGACCCAGTACTTC. This sequence encodes CASMPPPAGTQYF.

CDR3 sequence reads: CASSPGTGFNYGYTF. The CDR3 DNA reads as TGTGCCAGCAGCCCCGGGACAGGCTTTAACTATGGCTACACCTTC. The chain couples TRBV7-8 to TRBJ1-2, with TRBD1 matching 8 bases. The V segment lost 5 bases and the J segment 1 base; nucleotides outside the gene matches: 6. The CDR3 contains 15 residues. The germline V gene encodes CDR1 SGHVS and CDR2 FQNEAQ.

Note on this clone: At one of its ends the junction is not consistent with the germline gene, which may arise from a read error. The chain is built from TRBV13 and TRBJ2-1; D possibly matches TRBD1 or TRBD2 (5 bases each). Germline CDR1 is PRHDT and CDR2 is FYEKMQ (reference sequence). The CDR3 spans 13 residues. CDR3 region: CASSIGTINEQFF. The CDR3 DNA follows: TGTGCCAGCAGCATAGGGACGATCAATGAGCAGTTCTTC.

The V gene is TRBV6-6, the J gene TRBJ2-1; TRBD2 might be the D (6 bases). Germline V gives CDR1 MNHNY, CDR2 SVGAGI (reference sequence). The CDR3 loop spans 14 amino acids. The V gene lost 0 bases and the J gene lost 7 bases, with 10 bases spanning the gap. Written as DNA, the CDR3 is TGTGCCAGCAGTTACTCGATAAGCGGGAATGAGCAGTTCTTC. This gives the protein CASSYSISGNEQFF.

This rearrangement joins TRBV7-9 to TRBJ1-4, with 10 bases lining up with TRBD1. Germline CDR1 reads SEHNR; CDR2 reads FQNEAQ (reference sequence). This CDR3 contains 13 residues. With 8 bases clipped from V and 7 bases from J, the junction kept 4 bases outside the gene matches. CDR3 in amino acids: CASGTGVTEKLFF. The CDR3 coding sequence is TGTGCCAGCGGGACAGGGGTAACTGAAAAACTGTTTTTT.

The chain is built from TRBV6-6 and TRBJ1-6; D gene uncertain. From germline, CDR1 is MNHNY and CDR2 SVGAGI (reference sequence). This CDR3 is 14 amino acids long. The V and J ends lost 7 bases and 4 bases respectively, with 11 bases between them. The CDR3 DNA is TGTGCCAGCACTACAGATCTATATAATTCACCCCTCCACTTT. This codes for CASTTDLYNSPLHF.

For the CDR3, the DNA is TGTGCCAGCAGCTCCGGTCTAGGCCCAACAGATACGCAGTATTTT. As protein: CASSSGLGPTDTQYF. This chain uses TRBV5-8 with TRBJ2-3; no reliable D call. The CDR3 contains 15 residues. Germline V gene sequence: CDR1 SGHTS, CDR2 YDEGEE. V lost 3 bases, J lost 3 bases, and 14 bases lay in between.

J is TRBJ2-1 and V is TRBV6-1; 7 positions match TRBD1. The CDR3 totals 15 residues. Germline-derived CDR1 and CDR2 are MNHNS and SASEGT. J gave up 2 bases and V 0 bases, and 1 base lay outside the gene matches. The CDR3 protein is CASSEAGGAYNEQFF. The CDR3 DNA sequence: TGTGCCAGCAGTGAAGCAGGGGGCGCCTACAATGAGCAGTTCTTC.

The V gene is TRBV6-1, the J gene TRBJ1-5; TRBD1 is a possible D gene (6 bases). Trimming removed 0 bases from V and 6 bases from J, with 9 bases in between. Germline values: CDR1 MNHNS, CDR2 SASEGT. This CDR3 contains 14 residues. CDR3 DNA: TGTGCCAGCAGTGAAGCTCAAGGGGGTCAGCCCCAGCATTTT. Encoded protein: CASSEAQGGQPQHF.

The rearrangement joins TRBV19 to TRBJ1-2, with 7 bases identical to TRBD1. The V segment lost 4 bases and the J segment 0 bases; nucleotides outside the gene matches: 11. Germline V gene data show CDR1 as LNHDA and CDR2 as SQIVND (reference sequence). The CDR3 consists of 17 residues. CDR3 nucleotides: TGTGCCAGTAGTACGACCGGGACAGCCGCCGCTAACTATGGCTACACCTTC. It translates to CASSTTGTAAANYGYTF.

V is TRBV5-4 and J is TRBJ2-1, with a possible D match to TRBD1 (5 bases). Germline V gene data show CDR1 as SGHNT and CDR2 as YYREEE (reference sequence). The length of the CDR3 is 14 residues. Trimming stripped 2 bases from V and 3 bases from J, with 9 bases between. The CDR3 loop reads CASSFSDSYNEQFF. CDR3 DNA: TGTGCCAGCAGCTTTTCCGACAGCTACAATGAGCAGTTCTTC.

The chain has TRBV20-1 and TRBJ1-1; D perhaps matches TRBD1 (6 bases). Germline V lookup: CDR1 DFQATT, CDR2 SNEGSKA (reference sequence). The CDR3 is made up of 11 amino acids. The CDR3 here is CRRGENTEAFF. DNA for the CDR3: TGCAGGAGGGGGGAGAACACTGAAGCTTTCTTT.